Below are 7 T cell receptor beta chains sequenced from a single sample in a study of shared clonotypes between healthy human individuals (dated by TCRdb to 2018 to 2020). The method was the immunoSEQ multiplex PCR assay. This immuneACCESS table, as held by TCRdb, lists in-frame sequences with V and J called but not all clones. Of the missing ones, under half trace to an unresolved V gene in checked studies; the others have no known cause. The sample table contains about 2.3 million clones; only one count was recorded for roughly 90% of them. 0.3% to 0.45% of the sample rests with the top ten. The sample consisted of naive CD4+ T cells from PBMCs. In light of the paper, this sample's cell subset or site label describes: CD45RA+ positively selected. These receptors all come from a man aged 18 to 29 in good health. Some clones in this sample may be carry-over from other donors' samples.

The V and J genes are TRBV30 and TRBJ2-3; the D gene is possibly TRBD2 (6 bases). Germline CDR1 GTSNPN, CDR2 SVGIG (reference sequence). V lost 6 bases and J 0 bases, leaving 13 bases between the germline ends. The CDR3 is 14 amino acids. Written as DNA, the CDR3 is TGTGCCTGCGGGACTGGACTTAGCACAGATACGCAGTATTTT. Translating it yields CACGTGLSTDTQYF.

The chain is built from TRBV28 and TRBJ1-5; 9 bases line up with TRBD1. The CDR3 loop spans 15 amino acids. Germline V gene data show CDR1 as MDHEN and CDR2 as SYDVKM. V trimming: 5 bases; J trimming: 6 bases; junction bases outside the gene matches: 8. The CDR3 spells CASSTQQGAGQPQHF. In DNA, the CDR3 is TGTGCCAGCAGTACCCAACAGGGGGCAGGTCAGCCCCAGCATTTT.

The genes are TRBV28 and TRBJ2-3; tentatively, D is TRBD2 (6 bases). This CDR3 has 16 residues. Germline CDR1 and CDR2: MDHEN and SYDVKM. Trimming took 5 bases from V and 4 from J, leaving 19 bases between them. The CDR3 region is CASSIGRWVSADTQYF. CDR3 in DNA: TGTGCCAGCAGTATTGGGAGGTGGGTGAGTGCAGATACGCAGTATTTT.

CDR3 DNA sequence: TGTGCCAGTAGTATCCGAACAGGGGGCAACACTGAAGCTTTCTTT. Protein product: CASSIRTGGNTEAFF. The V gene is TRBV19, the J gene TRBJ1-1; 9 nucleotides align to TRBD1. V dropped 3 bases and J dropped 2; count of bases not matched to a gene: 4. This CDR3 is built from 15 residues. Looked up from germline, CDR1 is LNHDA and CDR2 is SQIVND (reference sequence). The whole variable domain, filled in from reference TRBV19 and TRBJ1-1, reads DGGITQSPKYLFRKEGQNVTLSCEQNLNHDAMYWYRQDPGQGLRLIYYSQIVNDFQKGDIAEGYSVSREKKESFPLTVTSAQKNPTAFYLCASSIRTGGNTEAFFGQGTRLTVV.

This clone has only a few counts. In the same sample, other DNA sequences code for this CDR3. The genes are TRBV29-1 and TRBJ2-3; D possibly matches TRBD1 or TRBD2 (5 bases each). CDR3 length equals 12 residues. Germline V CDR1 and CDR2: SQVTM, ANQGSEA. Between the trimmed V and J ends, which lost 3 bases and 3 bases, there was a span of 7 bases. CDR3 loop: CSVDEGTDTQYF. CDR3 DNA sequence: TGCAGCGTTGATGAGGGGACAGATACGCAGTATTTT.

The chain combines TRBV5-8 with TRBJ2-7, with 8 bases that match TRBD2. V gave up 0 bases and J gave up 10 bases; unmatched junction bases: 15. There are 16 residues in the CDR3. The germline V gene encodes CDR1 SGHTS and CDR2 YDEGEE. For the CDR3, the DNA is TGTGCCAGCAGCTTGGCCGGGACTAGACCTCATCCCCAACAGTACTTC. Its translation is CASSLAGTRPHPQQYF.

This chain connects TRBV2 to TRBJ2-2; D might be TRBD1 (5 bases). Per germline, CDR1 SNHLY and CDR2 FYNNEI. Trimming removed 3 bases at V and 3 bases at J, with 11 bases between. This CDR3 has 15 amino acids. For the CDR3, the DNA is TGTGCCAGCAGTGAGTGGCAGGGCGACACCGGGGAGCTGTTTTTT. It is translated as CASSEWQGDTGELFF.